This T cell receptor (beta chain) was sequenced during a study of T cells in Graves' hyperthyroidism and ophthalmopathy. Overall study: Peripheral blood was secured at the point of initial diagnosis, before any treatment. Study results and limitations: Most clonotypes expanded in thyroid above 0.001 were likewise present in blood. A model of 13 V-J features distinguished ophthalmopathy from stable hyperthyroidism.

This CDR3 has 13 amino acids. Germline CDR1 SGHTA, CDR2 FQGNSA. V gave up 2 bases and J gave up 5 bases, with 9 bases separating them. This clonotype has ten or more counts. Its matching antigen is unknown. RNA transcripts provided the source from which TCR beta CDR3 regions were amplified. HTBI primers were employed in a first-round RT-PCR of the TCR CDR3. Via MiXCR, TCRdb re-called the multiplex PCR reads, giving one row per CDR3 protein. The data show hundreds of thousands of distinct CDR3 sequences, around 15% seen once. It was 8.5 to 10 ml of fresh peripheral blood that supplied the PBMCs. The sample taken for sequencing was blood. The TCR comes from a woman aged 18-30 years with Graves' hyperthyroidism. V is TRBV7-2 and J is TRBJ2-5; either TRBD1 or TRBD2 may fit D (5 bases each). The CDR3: CASSLRGPETQYF. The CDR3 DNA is TGTGCCAGCAGCTTACGGGGCCCCGAGACCCAGTACTTC.